Listed here are 20 T cell receptor beta chains from one sample, sequenced in a study of T cell responses to AZD1222 COVID-19 vaccine. TCRdb's copy holds only in-frame clones and misses some; the assay was immunoSEQ multiplex PCR. The sample includes about 170,000 clones, 85% to 90% of them seen just once. Sequencing used peripheral blood, obtained on day 0 of AZD1222 vaccination. These receptors came from an adult in good health.

With respect to this clone: Other DNA variants within this sample encode the same CDR3. The chain has TRBV11-2 and TRBJ1-1, with no clear D. Germline-derived CDR1 and CDR2 are SGHAT and FQNNGV. CDR3 length equals 13 residues. V shed 2 bases and J shed 1 base, with 5 bases lying between them. The CDR3 region has the DNA TGTGCCAGCAGCTTATCGGGGAACACTGAAGCTTTCTTT. Translation: CASSLSGNTEAFF.

V and J are TRBV13 and TRBJ1-1; D gene uncertain. The germline V and J ends were trimmed by 8 bases and 4 bases, with 14 bases remaining between them. Per germline, CDR1 PRHDT and CDR2 FYEKMQ (reference sequence). The CDR3 has 13 residues. As DNA, the CDR3 is TGTGCCAGCGGGAGGGAGTCCGTCACTGAAGCTTTCTTT. Protein sequence: CASGRESVTEAFF.

V usage is TRBV7-2 and J usage is TRBJ1-3; D not resolved. The germline gives CDR1 SGHTA, CDR2 FQGNSA. V was clipped by 2 bases and J by 1 base, with 21 bases between them. There are 19 residues in the CDR3. As DNA, the CDR3 is TGTGCCAGCAGCTTACCCGGCGGGCTCCTCGATAAATCTGGAAACACCATATATTTT. This encodes CASSLPGGLLDKSGNTIYF. The whole variable domain, remainder taken from reference TRBV7-2 and TRBJ1-3, is GAGVSQSPSNKVTEKGKDVELRCDPISGHTALYWYRQSLGQGLEFLIYFQGNSAPDKSGLPSDRFSAERTGGSVSTLTIQRTQQEDSAVYLCASSLPGGLLDKSGNTIYFGEGSWLTVV.

This clone was observed once. Other nucleotide sequences in the sample specify the same CDR3. The chain uses TRBV7-3 and TRBJ2-7; D unclear. Germline CDR1 SGHTA, CDR2 FQGTGA. Trimming took 1 base from V and 4 from J, leaving 5 bases between them. This CDR3 contains 12 residues. CDR3 DNA: TGTGCCAGCAGCTTAAATGGTTACGAGCAGTACTTC. Amino acid sequence: CASSLNGYEQYF.

This clone was found a few times. V gene TRBV5-1 combines with J gene TRBJ2-1; TRBD2 matches at 10 bases. With 0 bases clipped from V and 0 bases from J, the junction kept 9 bases outside the gene matches. This CDR3 contains 19 residues. Germline CDR1 and CDR2: SGHRS and YFSETQ. This chain's CDR3 is CASSLGLAGALTSYNEQFF. CDR3 DNA sequence: TGCGCCAGCAGCTTGGGTCTAGCGGGGGCCCTGACCTCCTACAATGAGCAGTTCTTC.

V usage is TRBV4-3 and J usage is TRBJ2-7; D remains ambiguous. The CDR3 consists of 14 residues. V was shortened by 1 base and J by 6 bases, with 13 bases between the two germline ends. CDR1 and CDR2 (germline): LGHNA, YSLEER. The CDR3 DNA follows: TGCGCCAGCAGCCAAGGTTCCGGCGCAGGCGAGCAGTACTTC. It specifies CASSQGSGAGEQYF.

The chain has TRBV7-9 and TRBJ2-1; 8 nucleotides agree with TRBD1. Per germline, CDR1 SEHNR and CDR2 FQNEAQ (reference sequence). This CDR3 has 15 amino acids. After removal of 3 bases from V and 5 bases from J, the junction contained 6 bases not matched to a gene. The CDR3 sequence is CASSLPRTGNNEQFF. For the CDR3, the DNA is TGTGCCAGCAGCTTGCCGAGGACAGGGAACAATGAGCAGTTCTTC.

As regards this clone: The same CDR3 can be traced to other DNA sequences in this sample. The chain recombines TRBV27 with TRBJ2-7; D not certain. V was clipped by 2 bases and J by 0 bases, with 5 bases between them. Per germline, CDR1 MNHEY and CDR2 SMNVEV (reference sequence). This CDR3 has 13 amino acids. CDR3 sequence reads: CASSLGPSYEQYF. The CDR3, as DNA: TGTGCCAGCAGTTTAGGGCCCTCCTACGAGCAGTACTTC.

Worth noting for this clone: Compared with germline, one end of the junction differs, possibly owing to a read error. The chain has TRBV10-1 and TRBJ1-5; D call uncertain. The CDR3 is 13 residues long. The V gene's germline CDR1 is WNHNN and CDR2 SYGVQD (reference sequence). Here the CDR3 reads CASSGSGNQPQHF. CDR3 nucleotide sequence: TGCGCCAGCAGTGGATCCGGAAATCAACCCCAGCATTTT.

This chain links TRBV5-4 with TRBJ2-2; 14 nucleotides agree with TRBD2. The CDR3 sequence is 17 residues long. The V and J ends lost 4 bases and 4 bases, in that order; junction bases with no gene match: 6. CDR1 and CDR2 from the germline V gene are SGHNT and YYREEE (reference sequence). CDR3 sequence: CASSPQTSGRGTGELFF. CDR3 in DNA: TGTGCCAGCAGCCCACAGACTAGCGGGAGGGGCACCGGGGAGCTGTTTTTT.

V is TRBV3-1 (or the pseudogene TRBV3-2) and J is TRBJ1-5, with 10 bases fitting TRBD1. The junction had 7 bases not matched to a gene; V was cut back by 0 bases and J by 5 bases. The CDR3 is 17 residues long. Germline values: CDR1 LGHDT, CDR2 YNNKEL (reference sequence). CDR3 amino acids: CASSQEMGQGLDQPQHF. The CDR3 DNA is TGTGCCAGCAGCCAAGAAATGGGACAGGGGCTGGATCAGCCCCAGCATTTT.

This clone appeared once. This chain links TRBV16 with TRBJ1-1; 7 bases map to TRBD1. The CDR3 is 14 amino acids. V lost 5 bases, J lost 3 bases, and 6 bases stayed unmatched. Germline CDR1 KGHSY, CDR2 FQNENV. The CDR3 DNA is TGTGCCAGCAGCTCTCGACAGGGAGACACTGAAGCTTTCTTT. The encoded protein is CASSSRQGDTEAFF.

This rearrangement joins TRBV27 to TRBJ2-2, with 8 bases that match TRBD1. The CDR3 covers 18 residues. The trim removed 6 bases at V and 7 bases at J, leaving 19 bases unmatched. The germline CDR1 and CDR2 sequences are MNHEY and SMNVEV (reference sequence). As DNA, the CDR3 is TGTGCCAGCAGCCGGGGGAGGACGGACAGGGCGATCGGCGGGGAGCTGTTTTTT. This sequence encodes CASSRGRTDRAIGGELFF.

This chain links TRBV7-8 with TRBJ1-2, with D possibly being TRBD1 (6 bases). CDR3 length equals 15 residues. The V gene's germline CDR1 is SGHVS and CDR2 FQNEAQ. The V gene lost 1 base and the J gene lost 2 bases, with 11 bases spanning the gap. The CDR3 loop is CASSLVRGRNYGYTF. The CDR3 nucleotides are TGTGCCAGCAGCTTAGTCCGGGGGCGCAACTATGGCTACACCTTC.

The V call is TRBV19, the J call TRBJ1-4; no firm D call. CDR3 length: 18 amino acids. Trimming removed 4 bases at V and 10 bases at J, with 28 bases between. Per germline, CDR1 LNHDA and CDR2 SQIVND (reference sequence). This CDR3 is CASSTHSPRGVALVKLFF. The CDR3 nucleotides read TGTGCCAGTAGTACGCATTCCCCACGAGGAGTAGCATTGGTAAAACTGTTTTTT.

The genes are TRBV13 and TRBJ1-1; D not certain. Germline V gene data show CDR1 as PRHDT and CDR2 as FYEKMQ (reference sequence). The length of the CDR3 is 14 residues. V lost 5 bases to trimming and J lost 1 base, with 11 bases between them. CDR3 protein: CASSRKNRNTEAFF. The CDR3 DNA is TGTGCCAGCAGCCGTAAAAACAGGAACACTGAAGCTTTCTTT.

The chain recombines TRBV18 with TRBJ2-7; maybe TRBD2 (6 bases). Between the trimmed V and J ends, which lost 0 bases and 7 bases, there was a span of 13 bases. The CDR3 has 14 residues. Germline V lookup: CDR1 KGHSH, CDR2 LQKENI. The DNA of the CDR3 is TGTGCCAGCTCACCACCTTCCCGAGCGGGTGAGCAGTACTTC. This sequence encodes CASSPPSRAGEQYF.

This clone was picked up one time. The genes are TRBV28 and TRBJ1-3; no firm D call. CDR3 length: 14 residues. Deletions cut 7 bases from V and 0 bases from J, with 10 bases between. Germline values: CDR1 MDHEN, CDR2 SYDVKM. CDR3 amino acids: CASKSLSSGNTIYF. The CDR3, as DNA: TGTGCCAGCAAAAGCCTTAGCTCTGGAAACACCATATATTTT. The full variable domain, with the rest looked up from reference TRBV28 and TRBJ1-3, is DVKVTQSSRYLVKRTGEKVFLECVQDMDHENMFWYRQDPGLGLRLIYFSYDVKMKEKGDIPEGYSVSREKKERFSLILESASTNQTSMYLCASKSLSSGNTIYFGEGSWLTVV.

V and J are TRBV7-3 and TRBJ2-5; 8 positions agree with TRBD2. Germline trimming cut 5 bases from V and 3 bases from J; bases unmatched to any gene: 5. The CDR3 is 14 residues long. Germline assignment: CDR1 SGHTA and CDR2 FQGTGA. This chain's CDR3 is CASSQAGEKETQYF. The CDR3 DNA reads as TGTGCCAGCAGCCAAGCGGGAGAAAAAGAGACCCAGTACTTC.

The rearrangement links TRBV29-1 to TRBJ1-1, with 8 bases fitting TRBD1. CDR1 is SQVTM and CDR2 is ANQGSEA in the germline V gene. J lost 11 bases, V lost 7 bases, and 15 bases had no gene match. The CDR3 has 13 amino acids. In nucleotides, the CDR3 is TGCAGCGGGAAGGTAGGGACAGGCGATCGGGCTTTCTTT. As protein: CSGKVGTGDRAFF.